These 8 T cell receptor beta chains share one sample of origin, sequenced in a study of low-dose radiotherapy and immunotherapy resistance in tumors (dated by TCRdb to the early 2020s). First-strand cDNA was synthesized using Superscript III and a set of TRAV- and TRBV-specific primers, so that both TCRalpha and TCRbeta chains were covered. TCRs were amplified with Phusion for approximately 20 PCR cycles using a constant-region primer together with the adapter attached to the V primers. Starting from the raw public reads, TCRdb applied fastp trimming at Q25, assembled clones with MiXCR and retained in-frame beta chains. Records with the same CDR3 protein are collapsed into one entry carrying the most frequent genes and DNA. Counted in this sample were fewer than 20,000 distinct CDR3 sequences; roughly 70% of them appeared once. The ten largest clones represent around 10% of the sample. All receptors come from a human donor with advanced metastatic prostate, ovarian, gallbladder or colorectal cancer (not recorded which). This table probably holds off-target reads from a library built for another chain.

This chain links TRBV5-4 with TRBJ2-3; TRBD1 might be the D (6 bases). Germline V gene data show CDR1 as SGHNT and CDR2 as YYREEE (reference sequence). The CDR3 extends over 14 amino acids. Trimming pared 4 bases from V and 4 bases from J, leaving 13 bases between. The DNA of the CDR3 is TGTGCCAGCAGCCAAACAGGGTTTCCAGATACGCAGTATTTT. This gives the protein CASSQTGFPDTQYF.

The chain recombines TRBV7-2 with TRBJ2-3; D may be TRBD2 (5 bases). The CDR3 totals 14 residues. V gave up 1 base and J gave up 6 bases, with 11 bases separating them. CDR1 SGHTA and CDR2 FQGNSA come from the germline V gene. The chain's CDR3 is CASSLDPSSDTQYF. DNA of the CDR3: TGTGCCAGCAGCTTAGACCCTAGCTCCGATACGCAGTATTTT.

The CDR3 reads CASSLGRAPYNEQFF. The CDR3, as DNA: TGTGCCAGCAGCTTAGGTCGAGCCCCATACAATGAGCAGTTCTTC. V gene TRBV7-2 combines with J gene TRBJ2-1; D unclear. CDR3 length: 15 amino acids. The V gene lost 1 base and the J gene lost 4 bases, with 11 bases spanning the gap. Per germline, CDR1 SGHTA and CDR2 FQGNSA.

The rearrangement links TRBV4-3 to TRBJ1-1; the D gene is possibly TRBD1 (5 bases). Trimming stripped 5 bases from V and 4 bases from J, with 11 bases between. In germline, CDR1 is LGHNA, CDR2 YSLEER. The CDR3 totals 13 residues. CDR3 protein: CASSLQERTEAFF. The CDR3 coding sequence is TGCGCCAGCAGCTTACAGGAGCGCACTGAAGCTTTCTTT.

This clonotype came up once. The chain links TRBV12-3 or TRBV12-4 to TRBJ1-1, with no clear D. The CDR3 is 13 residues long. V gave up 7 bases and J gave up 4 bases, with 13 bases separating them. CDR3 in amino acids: CASIYMEGTEAFF. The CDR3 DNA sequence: TGTGCCAGCATCTACATGGAGGGCACTGAAGCTTTCTTT.

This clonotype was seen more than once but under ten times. The DNA of the CDR3 is TGTGCCAGCAGCTTACGCAGAGCGGGGGGACGGGATACGCAGTATTTT. Translation gives CASSLRRAGGRDTQYF. This chain connects TRBV5-4 to TRBJ2-3; 9 nucleotides align to TRBD2. CDR3 length equals 16 residues. Germline values: CDR1 SGHNT, CDR2 YYREEE (reference sequence). Trimming took 2 bases from V and 6 from J; bases not matched to a gene: 10.

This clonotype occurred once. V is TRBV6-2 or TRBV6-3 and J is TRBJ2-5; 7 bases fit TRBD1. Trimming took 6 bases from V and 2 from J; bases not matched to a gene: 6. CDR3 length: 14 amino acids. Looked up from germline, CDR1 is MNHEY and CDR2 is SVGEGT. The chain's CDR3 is CASRVPGQQETQYF. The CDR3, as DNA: TGTGCCAGCAGGGTACCGGGACAGCAAGAGACCCAGTACTTC.

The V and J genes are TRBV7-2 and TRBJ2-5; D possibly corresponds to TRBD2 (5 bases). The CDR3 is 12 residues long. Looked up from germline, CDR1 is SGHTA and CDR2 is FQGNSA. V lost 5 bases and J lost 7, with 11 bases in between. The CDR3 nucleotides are TGTGCCAGCAGCCGGGATGCGGGGACCCAGTACTTC. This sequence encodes CASSRDAGTQYF.